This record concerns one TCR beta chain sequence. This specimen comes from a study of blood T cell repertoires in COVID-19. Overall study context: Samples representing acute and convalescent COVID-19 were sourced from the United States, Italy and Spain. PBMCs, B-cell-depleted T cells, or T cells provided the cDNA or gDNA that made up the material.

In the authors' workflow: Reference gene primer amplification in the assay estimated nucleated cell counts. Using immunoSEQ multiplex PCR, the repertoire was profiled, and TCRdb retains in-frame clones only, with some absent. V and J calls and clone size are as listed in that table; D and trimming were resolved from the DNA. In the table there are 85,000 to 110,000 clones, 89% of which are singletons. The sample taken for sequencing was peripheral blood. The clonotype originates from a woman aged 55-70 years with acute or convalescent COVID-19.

CDR3 sequence (DNA): TGCACCAGCAGCCAAGAGCGGGGGAAAATCTCTGGGGCCAACGTCCTGACTTTC. It translates to CTSSQERGKISGANVLTF. The chain has TRBV1 and TRBJ2-6; TRBD2 is the table's D call, not checked against the DNA. TRBV1 corresponds to a pseudogene. The CDR3 is 18 amino acids.